This TCR beta chain was identified in a study of T-cell memory formation after mild COVID-19. TCRdb redid the calling of the 5' RACE reads with MiXCR, one entry per CDR3 protein. In the table there are more than 150,000 distinct CDR3 sequences, less than 20% of which are singletons. Per the germline V gene, CDR1 is SGHRS and CDR2 is YFSETQ. This CDR3 has 18 residues. This clonotype was counted only a few times. One end of the junction fails to match germline, which may point to a read error. The source material was PBMCs or a T cell subset sorted from them (not recorded which). V usage is TRBV5-1 and J usage is TRBJ2-6, with 8 bases fitting TRBD1. The TCR comes from a young man who had mild COVID-19 (a few samples of this study predate the infection). Cell type and time point are not known. The CDR3 spells CASRLAGQVGSGANVLTF. The CDR3 coding sequence is TGCGCCAGCCGCTTGGCGGGACAGGTGGGCTCTGGGGCCAACGTCCTGACTTTC. Full variable domain (outside the CDR3, taken from reference TRBV5-1 and TRBJ2-6): KAGVTQTPRYLIKTRGQQVTLSCSPISGHRSVSWYQQTPGQGLQFLFEYFSETQRNKGNFPGRFSGRQFSNSRSEMNVSTLELGDSALYLCASRLAGQVGSGANVLTFGAGSRLTVL.